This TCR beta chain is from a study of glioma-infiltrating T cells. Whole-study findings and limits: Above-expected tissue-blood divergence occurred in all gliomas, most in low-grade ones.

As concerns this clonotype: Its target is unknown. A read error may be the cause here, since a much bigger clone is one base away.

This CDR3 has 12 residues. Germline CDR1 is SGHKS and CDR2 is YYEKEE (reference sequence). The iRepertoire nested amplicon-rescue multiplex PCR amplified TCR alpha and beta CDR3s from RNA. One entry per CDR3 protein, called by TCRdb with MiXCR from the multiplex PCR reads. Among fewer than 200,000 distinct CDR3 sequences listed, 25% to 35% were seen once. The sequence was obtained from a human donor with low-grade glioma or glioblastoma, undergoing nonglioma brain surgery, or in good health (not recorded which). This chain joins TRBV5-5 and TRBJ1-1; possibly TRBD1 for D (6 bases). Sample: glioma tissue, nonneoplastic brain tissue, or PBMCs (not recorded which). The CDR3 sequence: CARSLGQREAFF. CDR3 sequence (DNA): TGTGCCAGAAGCTTGGGACAACGTGAAGCTTTCTTT.